These 15 T cell receptor beta chains were sequenced from one sample in a study of blood T cell repertoires in COVID-19. The method was immunoSEQ multiplex PCR; TCRdb's version includes in-frame clones alone and lacks a portion of them. The table shows a few hundred thousand clones, with 75% to 90% occurring only once. Sequenced: peripheral blood. These receptors all stem from a man younger than 40 with active or convalescent COVID-19.

The chain couples TRBV4-3 to TRBJ1-4, with no clear D. Germline V gene data show CDR1 as LGHNA and CDR2 as YSLEER. Trimming stripped 3 bases from V and 7 bases from J, with 15 bases between. The CDR3 spans 15 residues. The DNA of the CDR3 is TGCGCCAGCAGCCAGGAAAGCGGGTATCGTGAAAAACTGTTTTTT. Amino acid sequence: CASSQESGYREKLFF.

V is TRBV12-3 or TRBV12-4 and J is TRBJ2-1, with D possibly TRBD1 on 6 matching bases. The CDR3 is made up of 12 amino acids. V lost 6 bases, J lost 9 bases, and 12 bases lay in between. CDR3 coding DNA: TGTGCCAGCAGATCAGGGGACGGTGAGCAGTTCTTC. Its protein is CASRSGDGEQFF.

CDR3 bases: TGTGCCTGGAGTCGGGGGGTGGGTAATGAGCAGTTCTTC. Translation: CAWSRGVGNEQFF. The rearrangement uses TRBV30 and TRBJ2-1; 7 nucleotides agree with TRBD2. Germline CDR1 is GTSNPN and CDR2 is SVGIG (reference sequence). Trimming at V came to 2 bases and at J to 7 bases, leaving 5 bases not matched to a gene. This CDR3 contains 13 residues.

This sequence joins TRBV10-2 and TRBJ2-3; 14 nucleotides align to TRBD2. The germline CDR1 and CDR2 sequences are WSHSY and SAAADI. This CDR3 is built from 16 residues. V lost 3 bases and J lost 6; bases outside the gene matches: 5. The CDR3 region is CASSDRLAGGPDTQYF. In DNA form, the CDR3 reads TGCGCCAGCAGTGACCGACTAGCGGGGGGGCCGGATACGCAGTATTTT.

The chain is built from TRBV4-3 and TRBJ2-2; tentative D call: TRBD2 (5 bases). This CDR3 comprises 17 residues. Trimming cost V 2 bases and J 4 bases, with 17 bases left between them. Germline V gene data show CDR1 as LGHNA and CDR2 as YSLEER. This chain's CDR3 is CASSQHMGEPVTGELFF. The CDR3, as DNA: TGCGCCAGCAGCCAACATATGGGAGAACCGGTCACCGGGGAGCTGTTTTTT.

The chain joins TRBV18 to TRBJ2-1; 8 bases line up with TRBD2. The ends lost 6 bases at V and 0 bases at J; junction bases unmatched: 4. The germline CDR1 and CDR2 sequences are KGHSH and LQKENI. This CDR3 contains 15 residues. The CDR3 nucleotides read TGTGCCAGCTCGCAAGCGGGGGTCTCCTACAATGAGCAGTTCTTC. It yields the protein CASSQAGVSYNEQFF.

The V call is TRBV3-1 (or the pseudogene TRBV3-2), the J call TRBJ1-6; weak D call: TRBD1 (6 bases). The V and J ends lost 10 bases and 2 bases respectively, with 15 bases between them. CDR1 LGHDT and CDR2 YNNKEL come from the germline V gene (reference sequence). CDR3 length: 15 residues. The chain's CDR3 is CANMDRKPYNSPLHF. The CDR3 nucleotides read TGTGCCAACATGGACAGAAAGCCCTATAATTCACCCCTCCACTTT.

The chain joins TRBV13 to TRBJ2-4, with TRBD1 matching 10 bases. V shed 4 bases, J shed 0 bases, and the junction held 21 bases outside the gene matches. Germline assignment: CDR1 PRHDT and CDR2 FYEKMQ (reference sequence). The CDR3 is 22 amino acids. CDR3 nucleotide sequence: TGTGCCAGCAGCTCTCACCCCTGGACAGGGGGTCTCCCACCTATAGCCAAAAACATTCAGTACTTC. Protein: CASSSHPWTGGLPPIAKNIQYF.

The chain couples TRBV2 to TRBJ1-2; 9 nucleotides line up with TRBD1. The V gene end was trimmed by 7 bases and the J gene end by 3 bases; junction bases not matched to a gene: 3. Germline V lookup: CDR1 SNHLY, CDR2 FYNNEI. CDR3 length: 13 amino acids. The CDR3 loop reads CASTRTGDYGYTF. CDR3 DNA: TGTGCCAGCACCCGGACAGGGGACTATGGCTACACCTTC.

This chain uses TRBV7-3 with TRBJ2-5, with TRBD1 as a possible D gene (6 bases). From germline, CDR1 is SGHTA and CDR2 FQGTGA. Trimming left V 3 bases short and J 7 bases short, with 12 bases between. The CDR3 is 13 amino acids. CDR3 in DNA: TGTGCCAGCAGCTTTGGACAGTTACGGACCCAGTACTTC. Translated, it gives CASSFGQLRTQYF.

J is TRBJ1-5 and V is TRBV5-8; possibly TRBD1 for D (6 bases). The germline V gene encodes CDR1 SGHTS and CDR2 YDEGEE. The CDR3 runs to 13 residues. V lost 0 bases and J lost 7, with 8 bases in between. CDR3 DNA: TGTGCCAGCAGCTTGGGGGGGCAACAGCCCCAGCATTTT. Protein sequence: CASSLGGQQPQHF.

The genes are TRBV7-2 and TRBJ2-5; 7 bases fit TRBD1. The CDR3 covers 16 residues. With V trimmed by 5 bases and J by 5 bases, 14 bases remained unmatched. Per the germline V gene, CDR1 is SGHTA and CDR2 is FQGNSA. CDR3 bases: TGTGCCAGCAGCAACGGAGACAGGGCCTTTAGGGAGACCCAGTACTTC. Residues: CASSNGDRAFRETQYF.

This sequence joins TRBV29-1 and TRBJ1-1; 8 positions agree with TRBD1. With V trimmed by 7 bases and J by 2 bases, 9 bases remained unmatched. From germline, CDR1 is SQVTM and CDR2 ANQGSEA. The CDR3 has 14 residues. CDR3 in DNA: TGCAGCGGACGACAGGGGCTGGGTAACACTGAAGCTTTCTTT. This codes for CSGRQGLGNTEAFF.

This clone appeared once. The chain links TRBV15 to TRBJ2-7; TRBD2 matches at 8 bases. Germline V gene data show CDR1 as LNHNV and CDR2 as YYDKDF (reference sequence). Losses at the gene ends were 0 bases for V and 5 bases for J; bases not matched to a gene: 3. The CDR3 is 14 residues long. CDR3 nucleotide sequence: TGTGCCACCAGCAGAGATGCGGGGGGCGACGAGCAGTACTTC. This encodes CATSRDAGGDEQYF.

This chain uses TRBV7-9 with TRBJ2-7, with D possibly TRBD2 on 6 matching bases. Trimming removed 4 bases at V and 0 bases at J, with 7 bases between. The CDR3 is 13 residues long. Looked up from germline, CDR1 is SEHNR and CDR2 is FQNEAQ (reference sequence). CDR3 sequence reads: CASSWGDSYEQYF. CDR3 nucleotide sequence: TGTGCCAGCAGCTGGGGGGACTCCTACGAGCAGTACTTC.